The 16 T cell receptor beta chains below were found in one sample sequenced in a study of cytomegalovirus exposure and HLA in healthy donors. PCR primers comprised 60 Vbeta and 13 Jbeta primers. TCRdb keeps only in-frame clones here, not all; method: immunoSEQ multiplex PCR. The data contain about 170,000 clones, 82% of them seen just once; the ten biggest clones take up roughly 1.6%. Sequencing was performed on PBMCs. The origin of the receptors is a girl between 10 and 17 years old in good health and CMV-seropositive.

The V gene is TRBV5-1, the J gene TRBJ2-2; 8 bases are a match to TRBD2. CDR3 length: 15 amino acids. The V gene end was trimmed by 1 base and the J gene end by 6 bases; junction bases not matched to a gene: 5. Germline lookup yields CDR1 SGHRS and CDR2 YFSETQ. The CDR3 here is CASSLISGDPGELFF. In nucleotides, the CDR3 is TGCGCCAGCAGCTTGATTAGCGGGGACCCCGGGGAGCTGTTTTTT.

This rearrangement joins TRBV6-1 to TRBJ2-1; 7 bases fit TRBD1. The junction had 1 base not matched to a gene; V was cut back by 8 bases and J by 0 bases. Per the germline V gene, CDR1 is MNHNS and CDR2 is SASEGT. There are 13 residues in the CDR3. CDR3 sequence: CASSGGSYNEQFF. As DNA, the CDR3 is TGTGCCAGCTCAGGGGGCTCCTACAATGAGCAGTTCTTC.

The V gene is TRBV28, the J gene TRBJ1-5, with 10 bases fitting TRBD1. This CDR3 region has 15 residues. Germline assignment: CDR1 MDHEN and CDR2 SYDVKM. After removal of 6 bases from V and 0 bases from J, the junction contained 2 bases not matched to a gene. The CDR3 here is CASRGQGISNQPQHF. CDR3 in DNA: TGTGCCAGCAGGGGACAGGGGATTAGCAATCAGCCCCAGCATTTT. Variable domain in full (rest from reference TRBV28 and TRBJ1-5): DVKVTQSSRYLVKRTGEKVFLECVQDMDHENMFWYRQDPGLGLRLIYFSYDVKMKEKGDIPEGYSVSREKKERFSLILESASTNQTSMYLCASRGQGISNQPQHFGDGTRLSIL.

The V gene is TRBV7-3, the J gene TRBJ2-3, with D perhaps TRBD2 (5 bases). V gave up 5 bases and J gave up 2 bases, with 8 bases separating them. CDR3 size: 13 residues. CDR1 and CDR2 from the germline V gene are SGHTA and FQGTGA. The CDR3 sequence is CASSPGSTDTQYF. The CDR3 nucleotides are TGTGCCAGCAGCCCGGGATCCACAGATACGCAGTATTTT.

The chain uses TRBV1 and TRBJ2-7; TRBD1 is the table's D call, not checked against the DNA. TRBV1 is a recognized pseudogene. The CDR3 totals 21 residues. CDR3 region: CTSSQPTKPGCARSSSYEQYF. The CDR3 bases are TGCACCAGCAGCCAACCGACAAAGCCCGGTTGTGCGCGTTCCAGCTCCTACGAGCAGTACTTC.

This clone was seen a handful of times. This chain's CDR3 is CASSSGTGGRNTIYF. The CDR3 region has the DNA TGTGCCAGCTCGTCAGGGACAGGCGGCAGAAACACCATATATTTT. The chain carries TRBV18 and TRBJ1-3; 8 nucleotides agree with TRBD1. V was clipped by 6 bases and J by 5 bases; unmatched bases: 9. The CDR3 consists of 15 residues. The germline CDR1 and CDR2 sequences are KGHSH and LQKENI.

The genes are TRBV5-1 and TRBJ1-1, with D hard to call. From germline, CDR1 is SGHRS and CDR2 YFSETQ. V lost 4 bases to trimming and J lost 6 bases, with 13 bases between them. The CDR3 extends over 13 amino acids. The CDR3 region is CASSLGRTSEAFF. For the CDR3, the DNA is TGCGCCAGCAGCCTAGGACGGACTTCTGAAGCTTTCTTT. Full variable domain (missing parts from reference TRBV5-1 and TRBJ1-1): KAGVTQTPRYLIKTRGQQVTLSCSPISGHRSVSWYQQTPGQGLQFLFEYFSETQRNKGNFPGRFSGRQFSNSRSEMNVSTLELGDSALYLCASSLGRTSEAFFGQGTRLTVV.

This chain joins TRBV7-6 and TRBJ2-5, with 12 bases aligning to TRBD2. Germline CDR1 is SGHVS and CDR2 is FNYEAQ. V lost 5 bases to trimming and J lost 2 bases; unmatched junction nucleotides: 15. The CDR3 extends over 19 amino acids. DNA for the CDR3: TGTGCCAGCAGCACCGCCGGGACTAGCGGGCCCGAGGGTCAAGAGACCCAGTACTTC. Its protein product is CASSTAGTSGPEGQETQYF.

CDR3 residues: CASSPRLAGGGHDTQYF. For the CDR3, the DNA is TGTGCCAGTAGTCCGCGACTAGCGGGGGGGGGTCACGATACGCAGTATTTT. This chain joins TRBV19 and TRBJ2-3; 14 nucleotides line up with TRBD2. The CDR3 spans 17 residues. V was pared by 5 bases and J by 6 bases, with 10 bases of the junction left unmatched. CDR1 is LNHDA and CDR2 is SQIVND in the germline V gene (reference sequence).

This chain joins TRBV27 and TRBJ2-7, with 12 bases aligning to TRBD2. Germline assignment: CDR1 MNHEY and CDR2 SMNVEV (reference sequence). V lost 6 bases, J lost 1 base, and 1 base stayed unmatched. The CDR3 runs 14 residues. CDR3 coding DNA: TGTGCCAGCAGAGGACTAGCGGGATCCTACGAGCAGTACTTC. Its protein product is CASRGLAGSYEQYF.

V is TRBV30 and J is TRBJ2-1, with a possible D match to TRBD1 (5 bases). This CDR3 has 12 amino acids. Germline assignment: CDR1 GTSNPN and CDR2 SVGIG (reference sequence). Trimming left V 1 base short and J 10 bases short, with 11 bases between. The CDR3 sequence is CAWSGPDIEQFF. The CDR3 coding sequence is TGTGCCTGGAGTGGACCGGACATCGAGCAGTTCTTC.

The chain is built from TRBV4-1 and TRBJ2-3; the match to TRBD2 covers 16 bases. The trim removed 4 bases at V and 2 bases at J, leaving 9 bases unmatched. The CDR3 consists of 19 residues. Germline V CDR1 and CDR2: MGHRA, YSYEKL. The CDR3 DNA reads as TGCGCCAGCAGCCGCGGGACTAGCGGGGGGGGCCCCTTCACAGATACGCAGTATTTT. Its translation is CASSRGTSGGGPFTDTQYF.

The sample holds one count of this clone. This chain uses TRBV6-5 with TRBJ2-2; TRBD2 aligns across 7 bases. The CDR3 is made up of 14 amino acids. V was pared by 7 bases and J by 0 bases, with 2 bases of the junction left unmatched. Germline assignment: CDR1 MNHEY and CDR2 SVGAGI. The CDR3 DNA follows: TGTGCCAGCAAGCGGGGCACGAACACCGGGGAGCTGTTTTTT. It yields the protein CASKRGTNTGELFF.

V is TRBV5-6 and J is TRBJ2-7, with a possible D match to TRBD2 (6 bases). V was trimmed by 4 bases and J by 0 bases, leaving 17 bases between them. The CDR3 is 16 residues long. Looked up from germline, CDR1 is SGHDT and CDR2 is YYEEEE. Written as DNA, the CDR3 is TGTGCCAGCAGCAGAACCCCCGCGGGGAACTCCTACGAGCAGTACTTC. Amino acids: CASSRTPAGNSYEQYF.

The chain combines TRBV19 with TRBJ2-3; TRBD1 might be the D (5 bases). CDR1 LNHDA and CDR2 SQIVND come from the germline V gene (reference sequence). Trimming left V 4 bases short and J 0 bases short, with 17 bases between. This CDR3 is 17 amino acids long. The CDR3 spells CASSTHSTAPSTDTQYF. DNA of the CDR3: TGTGCCAGTAGTACTCACTCGACAGCGCCCAGCACAGATACGCAGTATTTT. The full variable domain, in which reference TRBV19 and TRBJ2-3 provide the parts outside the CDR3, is DGGITQSPKYLFRKEGQNVTLSCEQNLNHDAMYWYRQDPGQGLRLIYYSQIVNDFQKGDIAEGYSVSREKKESFPLTVTSAQKNPTAFYLCASSTHSTAPSTDTQYFGPGTRLTVL.

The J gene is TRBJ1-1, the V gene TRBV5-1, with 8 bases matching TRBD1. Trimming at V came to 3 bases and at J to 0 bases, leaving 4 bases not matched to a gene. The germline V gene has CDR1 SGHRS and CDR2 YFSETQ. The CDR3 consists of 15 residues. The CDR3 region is CASSWTGSMNTEAFF. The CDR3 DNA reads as TGCGCCAGCAGCTGGACAGGGTCCATGAACACTGAAGCTTTCTTT.